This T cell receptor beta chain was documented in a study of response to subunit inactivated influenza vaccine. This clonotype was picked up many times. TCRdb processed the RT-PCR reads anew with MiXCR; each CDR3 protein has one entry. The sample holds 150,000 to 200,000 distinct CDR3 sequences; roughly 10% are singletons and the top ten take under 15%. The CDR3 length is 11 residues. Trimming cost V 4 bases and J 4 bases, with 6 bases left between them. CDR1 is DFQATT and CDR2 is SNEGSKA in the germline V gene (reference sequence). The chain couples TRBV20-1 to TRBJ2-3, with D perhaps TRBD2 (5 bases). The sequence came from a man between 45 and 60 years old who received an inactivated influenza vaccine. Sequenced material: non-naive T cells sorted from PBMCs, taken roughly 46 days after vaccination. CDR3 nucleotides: TGCAGTGCTATCGGGGCAGATACGCAGTATTTT. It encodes CSAIGADTQYF.